The present T cell receptor beta chain was sequenced within a study of vaccination and CD4 T cells after COVID-19 (dated by TCRdb to the early 2020s). About the investigation overall: SARS-CoV-2 positivity had been established in the convalescent patients by nasal swab PCR, and mild disease was recorded in roughly 10 of these patients and severe disease in one. In the convalescent cohort there were six males and four females, among whom were two Hispanic individuals, seven Caucasians, two Asians and one multiracial person. Two doses of either the Pfizer-BioNTech BNT162b2 vaccine (n=8) or the Moderna mRNA-1273 vaccine (n=2) were administered to participants. Post-COVID blood samples from convalescent patients were collected a median of roughly 100 days after diagnosis, with a range of roughly 30 to 170 days. Post-vaccine blood samples were obtained a median of about 77 days after the second vaccine dose, with a range of about 14 to 250 days. Overlapping spike peptide pools from SARS-CoV-2 and from the common cold coronaviruses HCoV-NL63, HCoV-OC43 and HCoV-229E were used as culture stimuli. In control cultures, a CEFX viral epitope pool was used as positive control, an HIV-1 Nef peptide pool was used as negative control, or no peptide was added. In under twelve COVID-19 convalescent patients and a handful of infection-naive healthy vaccine recipients, researchers compared the spike-specific CD4+ TCR repertoire from before mRNA vaccination with the repertoire from after. Study-wide findings and limitations: Only a relatively small number of convalescent patients were included in the study, and early timepoints following natural infection were not analyzed. Nearly all vaccine-specific clones in convalescent patients (304 of 307) were mono-reactive for SARS-CoV-2 spike rather than cross-reactive with common cold coronaviruses. In convalescent patients, a median around 90% of post-vaccine SARS-CoV-2-reactive clones were detected only after vaccination, suggesting vaccine-specific priming. The median count of SARS-CoV-2-reactive clonotypes went up from around 20 after infection to about 41 after vaccination, although the change was not significant.

The trim is 3 bases for V and 6 bases for J, with a gap of 12 bases between the germline ends. The CDR3 starts with the cysteine, ends with the phenylalanine, and has 14 residues. The retained sequence is limited to the CDR3, 42 bases, with the frame set at the first base. The library was prepared using PCR. DNA from cultured CD4+ T cells underwent TCR sequencing with the Oncomine TCR Beta short-read assay at the Johns Hopkins FTIC core. The QIAamp micro DNA kit was used to extract genomic DNA from the cultured CD4+ T cells. The Oncomine TCR Beta libraries from cultured CD4+ T cells were pooled using unique dual indexes and then sequenced on an Illumina iSeq 100. The paper's data handling went like this. Non-productive sequences were filtered out, and CDR3s that did not start with C, did not end with F or W, or were shorter than 7 amino acids were discarded. Antigen-specific clonotypes were identified with the MANAFEST web application by comparing peptide-stimulated wells with reference and other culture wells. For a clone to be called positive, the clone needed an FDR below 0.05, an odds ratio above 5, and a productive frequency above 0.1% in at least two of three replicate wells. Cross-reactive clonotypes were defined as significantly expanded in both SARS-CoV-2 spike wells and at least one common cold coronavirus spike condition. Using R version 3.6.1, CDR3 homology was evaluated through Levenshtein distances (stringdist) along with unrooted phylogenetic trees (ape). Through fastp at Q25 and MiXCR, TCRdb rebuilt clones from the public reads, retaining in-frame beta chains. Each CDR3 protein gets just one entry, which takes the most common genes and DNA from the rows behind it. None of the V and J calls come from the authors' own analysis; TCRdb made them. This sample comprises 15,000 to 25,000 distinct CDR3 sequences, approximately 56% of them detected only once. 8.9% of the sample is in the top ten clones.

What the treatment or condition label conveys for this sample: 10-day PBMC culture with coronavirus spike peptide pools or control peptides (ViraFEST assay). The ViraFEST assay was used in the study, in which antigen-specific T cells were expanded with peptide pools and expanded clonotypes were subsequently identified by TCR sequencing. The convalescent patients' positive SARS-CoV-2 PCR tests fell between March and December 2020, which was before the Alpha, Beta and Delta variants emerged in the United States. Each well held roughly 2 million PBMCs cultured in IMDM containing roughly 5.4% human AB serum and approximately 9.8 IU/ml IL-2, with 10 ug/ml peptide pools added. Half of the culture medium was replaced with fresh IL-2-containing medium on days 3 and 7. Once the cells had been in culture for over nine days, the EasySep CD4+ T cell isolation kit was used to isolate CD4+ T cells by negative selection. PBMCs were separated from whole blood using Ficoll-Paque Plus gradient centrifugation and then either used fresh or cryopreserved at -140C. Each culture condition was generally run in triplicate wells.

In the case of this clonotype: The target of this receptor is not known. Base qualities are not at hand, and no much larger clone is one base apart.

Here the chain combines TRBV12-3 or TRBV12-4 and TRBJ1-5; possibly the D gene is TRBD1, per 5 matching bases. The receptor's source is a human donor who had recovered from COVID-19. The sequences come from CD4+ T cells from blood, cultured in vitro, collected after SARS-CoV-2 vaccination. The bases are TGTGCCAGCAGTTTGACCGGGGGACCTCAGCCCCAGCATTTT. Translation gives CASSLTGGPQPQHF.